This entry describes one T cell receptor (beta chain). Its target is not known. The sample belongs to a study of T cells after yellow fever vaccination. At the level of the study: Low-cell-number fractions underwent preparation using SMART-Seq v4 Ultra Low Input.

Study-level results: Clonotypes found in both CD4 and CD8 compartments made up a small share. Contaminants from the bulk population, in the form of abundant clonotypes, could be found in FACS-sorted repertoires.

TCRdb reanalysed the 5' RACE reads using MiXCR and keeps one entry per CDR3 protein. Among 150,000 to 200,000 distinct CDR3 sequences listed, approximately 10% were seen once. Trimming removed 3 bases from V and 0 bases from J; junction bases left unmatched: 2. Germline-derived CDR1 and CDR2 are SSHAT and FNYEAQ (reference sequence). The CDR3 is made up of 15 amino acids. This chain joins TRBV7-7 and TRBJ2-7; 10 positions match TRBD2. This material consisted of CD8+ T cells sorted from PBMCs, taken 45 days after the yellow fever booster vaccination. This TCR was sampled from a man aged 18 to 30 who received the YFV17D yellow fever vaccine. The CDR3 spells CASSLASGGSYEQYF. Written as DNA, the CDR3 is TGTGCCAGCAGCTTGGCTAGCGGGGGCTCCTACGAGCAGTACTTC. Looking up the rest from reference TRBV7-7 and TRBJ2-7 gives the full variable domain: GAGVSQSPRYKVTKRGQDVTLRCDPISSHATLYWYQQALGQGPEFLTYFNYEAQPDKSGLPSDRFSAERPEGSISTLTIQRTEQRDSAMYRCASSLASGGSYEQYFGPGTRLTVT.